The T cell receptor beta chain under discussion was sequenced for a study of type 1 regulatory T cells. As for the study in general: T-allo10 is an in vitro-generated, Tr1-enriched CD4 T cell product specific for alloantigen.

Graft donor-derived T-allo10 cells were described as host-alloantigen-specific, anergic, and alloantigen-specifically suppressive. Germline V lookup: CDR1 SNHLY, CDR2 FYNNEI. Trimming cost V 6 bases and J 2 bases, with 9 bases left between them. CDR3 size: 13 residues. TCRdb ran MiXCR on the reads and lists one entry per CDR3 protein. Of 60,000 to 80,000 distinct CDR3 sequences listed, roughly three fifths are singletons. On this clonotype itself: Its antigen is as yet unknown.

V gene TRBV2 combines with J gene TRBJ2-3; D gene uncertain. The TCR comes from a human donor in good health. What was sequenced was cultured T cells, either the whole culture or a sorted T cell fraction (not recorded which). Subset defined: Tr1-enriched cell product generated in vitro against host alloantigens. DNA of the CDR3: TGTGCCAGCAGGAAGGAAGTCACAGATACGCAGTATTTT. Its translation: CASRKEVTDTQYF.